Reported below is one TCR beta chain. The data derive from a study of blood T cell repertoires in COVID-19. Study in general: The samples span acute and convalescent COVID-19 from the United States, Italy and Spain.

Sequencing was performed with immunoSEQ multiplex PCR; in TCRdb, only in-frame clones are kept and a portion is missing. The sample contains some 95,000 clones, more than 70% of which appear only once. Germline lookup yields CDR1 MGHDK and CDR2 SYGVNS. This CDR3 contains 12 residues. Deletions cut 6 bases from V and 2 bases from J, with 7 bases between. This clonotype was sampled from a man aged 70-80 years with acute or convalescent COVID-19. This sequence joins TRBV25-1 and TRBJ2-5; D ambiguous. Sequenced material: peripheral blood. CDR3 region: CASSRQQETQYF. The CDR3 region has the DNA TGTGCCAGCAGCCGACAACAAGAGACCCAGTACTTC.